This T cell receptor (beta chain) emerged from a study of cytomegalovirus exposure and HLA in healthy donors. Overall study results and limits: A later analysis linked a missense variant in DCLRE1C to the trimming of TCR beta V and J genes.

On this clone itself: Its antigen is unidentified.

With V trimmed by 5 bases and J by 5 bases, 2 bases remained unmatched. Per germline, CDR1 SGHTA and CDR2 FQGNSA. There are 14 residues in the CDR3. The study ran its PCR with 60 Vbeta and 13 Jbeta primers. Repertoires were generated with immunoSEQ multiplex PCR, while TCRdb's copy carries only in-frame clones and drops some. Among some 120,000 clones listed, under 90% were seen once. The receptor was derived from a woman aged 40 to 50 in good health and CMV-seronegative. Sequencing used PBMCs. The V call is TRBV7-2, the J call TRBJ2-7, with 14 bases lining up with TRBD2. The CDR3 sequence: CASSGGLAGDEQYF. As DNA, the CDR3 is TGTGCCAGCAGCGGGGGACTAGCGGGGGACGAGCAGTACTTC.